A single sample gave rise to the 21 T cell receptor beta chains below, sequenced in a study of T cells in Graves' hyperthyroidism and ophthalmopathy. RNA transcripts provided the source from which TCR beta CDR3 regions were amplified. Initially, a first-round RT-PCR of the TCR CDR3 employed the HTBI primer set. A single record per CDR3 protein comes from TCRdb applying MiXCR to the multiplex PCR reads. The sample lists hundreds of thousands of distinct CDR3 sequences; under 25% were seen once. Sequencing used blood. The receptor source for this set is a man aged 30-40 years with Graves' ophthalmopathy.

This clonotype was found a few times. The CDR3 loop reads CSAYLRRNTEAFF. CDR3 sequence (DNA): TGCAGTGCTTATCTGAGAAGGAACACTGAAGCTTTCTTT. This sequence joins TRBV20-1 and TRBJ1-1; D is ambiguous. Germline CDR1 DFQATT, CDR2 SNEGSKA (reference sequence). The V and J ends lost 5 bases and 1 base respectively, with 11 bases between them. CDR3 length: 13 residues.

This clonotype was observed a few times. The chain's CDR3 is CASSQGVGNQPQHF. CDR3 nucleotides: TGTGCCAGCAGTCAAGGGGTCGGCAATCAGCCCCAGCATTTT. The chain is built from TRBV6-1 and TRBJ1-5; maybe TRBD1 (5 bases). Germline V CDR1 and CDR2: MNHNS, SASEGT. V lost 5 bases, J lost 2 bases, and 10 bases lay in between. The CDR3 totals 14 residues.

The chain is built from TRBV6-9 and TRBJ1-6, with a weak D call TRBD1 (5 bases). Germline V gene lookup returns CDR1 MNHGY and CDR2 SVAAGI. Trimming removed 3 bases at V and 9 bases at J, with 15 bases between. This CDR3 has 15 residues. CDR3 DNA: TGTGCCAGCAGTTACGCGGCCAGGGTCCCTTCACCCCTCCACTTT. Amino acid sequence: CASSYAARVPSPLHF.

The chain links TRBV5-5 to TRBJ2-2; tentative D call: TRBD2 (7 bases). The CDR3 runs 16 residues. The V and J ends lost 3 bases and 2 bases respectively, with 14 bases between them. Germline V gene lookup returns CDR1 SGHKS and CDR2 YYEKEE (reference sequence). In DNA, the CDR3 is TGTGCCAGCAGCTCCTACGGGGGGCTTAACACCGGGGAGCTGTTTTTT. Encoded protein: CASSSYGGLNTGELFF.

This clonotype came up many times. The V call is TRBV20-1, the J call TRBJ2-5, with D possibly matching TRBD2 (6 bases). Trimming took off 5 bases at V and 2 bases at J, with 18 bases between the two ends. CDR3 size: 15 residues. The V gene's germline CDR1 is DFQATT and CDR2 SNEGSKA (reference sequence). The CDR3 region has the DNA TGCAGTGCTCTTATAGCGGCTAGCGAACAAGAGACCCAGTACTTC. Protein: CSALIAASEQETQYF.

A few counts support this clonotype. J is TRBJ2-7 and V is TRBV5-6, with 8 bases that match TRBD2. The CDR3 is 18 residues long. V lost 9 bases, J lost 0 bases, and 20 bases stayed unmatched. Per germline, CDR1 SGHDT and CDR2 YYEEEE. DNA for the CDR3: TGTGCCACCCGCTTCAGGGCAGGACTAGCCGACGTCTCCTACGAGCAGTACTTC. This sequence encodes CATRFRAGLADVSYEQYF.

This clonotype was counted between two and nine times. The V call is TRBV2, the J call TRBJ2-1; tentative D call: TRBD1 (5 bases). This CDR3 has 17 residues. The germline V gene has CDR1 SNHLY and CDR2 FYNNEI. V dropped 5 bases and J dropped 5 bases, with 22 bases sitting between them. DNA for the CDR3: TGTGCCAGCAGTCTCGCGGTGGTAAGGGGCACTGACAATGAGCAGTTCTTC. As protein: CASSLAVVRGTDNEQFF.

The chain has TRBV19 and TRBJ2-2, with 9 bases fitting TRBD1. V dropped 5 bases and J dropped 6; count of bases not matched to a gene: 10. The CDR3 loop spans 16 amino acids. The germline V gene has CDR1 LNHDA and CDR2 SQIVND (reference sequence). The CDR3 bases are TGTGCCAGTAGTGGTCCCCGGACAGGGGTCCCCGGGGAGCTGTTTTTT. Amino acids: CASSGPRTGVPGELFF.

This clonotype was found many times. The chain combines TRBV2 with TRBJ2-2; 9 positions agree with TRBD2. Trimming cost V 6 bases and J 3 bases; bases outside gene matches: 5. CDR1 SNHLY and CDR2 FYNNEI come from the germline V gene. This CDR3 is 15 amino acids long. CDR3 bases: TGTGCCAGCAGGGGAGCGGGAGGAGACACCGGGGAGCTGTTTTTT. Encoded protein: CASRGAGGDTGELFF.

This clonotype was counted ten times or more. The chain combines TRBV5-1 with TRBJ2-2, with TRBD2 matching 15 bases. Germline loops: CDR1 SGHRS, CDR2 YFSETQ. This CDR3 has 16 amino acids. V lost 4 bases to trimming and J lost 4 bases; unmatched junction nucleotides: 2. The CDR3 sequence: CASSGLAGGLTGELFF. Written as DNA, the CDR3 is TGCGCCAGCAGCGGACTAGCGGGAGGGCTCACCGGGGAGCTGTTTTTT.

The chain employs TRBV28 and TRBJ2-7; D may be TRBD1 (6 bases). V was trimmed by 2 bases and J by 7 bases, leaving 15 bases between them. Germline CDR1 is MDHEN and CDR2 is SYDVKM. CDR3 length equals 14 residues. The chain's CDR3 is CASSLAAGVREQYF. For the CDR3, the DNA is TGTGCCAGCAGTTTAGCGGCAGGGGTCCGGGAGCAGTACTTC.

In the case of this clonotype: The junction differs from germline at one of its ends, possibly a read error. This chain links TRBV7-2 with TRBJ2-5; tentatively, D is TRBD1 (6 bases). CDR1 is SGHTA, CDR2 FQGNSA, per germline. The length of the CDR3 is 16 residues. The CDR3 reads CASSFIVQGRKEAQYF. CDR3 bases: TGTGCCAGCAGTTTCATTGTTCAGGGGCGTAAAGAGGCCCAGTACTTC. Complete variable domain (other parts from reference TRBV7-2 and TRBJ2-5): GAGVSQSPSNKVTEKGKDVELRCDPISGHTALYWYRQSLGQGLEFLIYFQGNSAPDKSGLPSDRFSAERTGGSVSTLTIQRTQQEDSAVYLCASSFIVQGRKEAQYFGPGTRLLVL.

The chain joins TRBV20-1 to TRBJ1-5; D remains ambiguous. Trimming took off 7 bases at V and 2 bases at J, with 15 bases between the two ends. The germline V gene has CDR1 DFQATT and CDR2 SNEGSKA (reference sequence). The CDR3 extends over 14 amino acids. The CDR3 sequence: CSVSRRSGNQPQHF. The CDR3 coding sequence is TGCAGTGTTAGCAGGCGATCCGGCAATCAGCCCCAGCATTTT.

The chain has TRBV20-1 and TRBJ2-5; D is perhaps TRBD2 (7 bases). In germline, CDR1 is DFQATT, CDR2 SNEGSKA (reference sequence). The CDR3 runs to 18 residues. V shed 0 bases and J shed 0 bases, with 20 bases lying between them. Here the CDR3 DNA reads TGCAGTGCTAGAGACCGGATGGGGGGAGGGGGGTACCAAGAGACCCAGTACTTC. This codes for CSARDRMGGGGYQETQYF.

The V call is TRBV18, the J call TRBJ2-3; 8 positions agree with TRBD2. The V and J ends lost 3 bases and 1 base, in that order; junction bases with no gene match: 6. The CDR3 is 16 amino acids. CDR1 is KGHSH, CDR2 LQKENI, per germline. For the CDR3, the DNA is TGTGCCAGCTCACCCCTTAGCGGGACGGGCACAGATACGCAGTATTTT. It is translated as CASSPLSGTGTDTQYF.

This clonotype was counted at least ten times. The CDR3 DNA reads TGCAGTGCTAGACCACCCGGCAGGGGAATCGATTCACCCCTCCACTTT. Translation gives CSARPPGRGIDSPLHF. The chain employs TRBV20-1 and TRBJ1-6, with D tentatively TRBD1 (6 bases). The germline CDR1 and CDR2 sequences are DFQATT and SNEGSKA (reference sequence). V was trimmed by 2 bases and J by 8 bases, leaving 19 bases between them. The CDR3 has 16 residues.

This clonotype was found many times. The chain is built from TRBV28 and TRBJ2-1; possibly TRBD2 for D (5 bases). Trimming left V 10 bases short and J 4 bases short, with 17 bases between. The CDR3 runs to 14 residues. Looked up from germline, CDR1 is MDHEN and CDR2 is SYDVKM. CDR3 in DNA: TGTGCCACGCGGGTGTCCGTGAGTTACAATGAGCAGTTCTTC. Its protein is CATRVSVSYNEQFF. The entire variable domain, with the rest obtained from reference TRBV28 and TRBJ2-1, is as follows: DVKVTQSSRYLVKRTGEKVFLECVQDMDHENMFWYRQDPGLGLRLIYFSYDVKMKEKGDIPEGYSVSREKKERFSLILESASTNQTSMYLCATRVSVSYNEQFFGPGTRLTVL.

This clonotype was detected only a few times. The chain has TRBV7-9 and TRBJ2-5; TRBD1 matches 8 bases. Germline V CDR1 and CDR2: SEHNR, FQNEAQ (reference sequence). V shed 1 base and J 0 bases; nucleotides not matched to a gene: 10. The CDR3 loop spans 18 amino acids. CDR3 bases: TGTGCCAGCAGCTTAGTGGGACAGGCCCTGCGGTACCAAGAGACCCAGTACTTC. Translation: CASSLVGQALRYQETQYF.

The chain uses TRBV28 and TRBJ2-5; 9 bases agree with TRBD2. The J segment lost 6 bases and the V segment lost 3 bases, leaving 11 bases of the junction unmatched. CDR1 is MDHEN, CDR2 SYDVKM, per germline. This CDR3 comprises 16 residues. CDR3 in DNA: TGTGCCAGCAGTTTTAGTCTAGCGGGAATAGATAAGACCCAGTACTTC. Translating gives CASSFSLAGIDKTQYF.

This clonotype was found many times. V usage is TRBV6-1 and J usage is TRBJ1-5, with D possibly being TRBD1 (5 bases). V dropped 8 bases and J dropped 4 bases, with 12 bases sitting between them. CDR3 length equals 13 residues. Germline CDR1 is MNHNS and CDR2 is SASEGT. Here the CDR3 reads CASRFGGNQPQHF. CDR3 in DNA: TGTGCCAGCCGATTCGGGGGAAATCAGCCCCAGCATTTT.

V is TRBV4-1 and J is TRBJ1-5; D uncertain. The V end was cut by 0 bases, the J end by 2 bases, with 5 bases between. This CDR3 spans 14 amino acids. CDR1 is MGHRA and CDR2 is YSYEKL in the germline V gene. Here the CDR3 reads CASSQEHGNQPQHF. Written as DNA, the CDR3 is TGCGCCAGCAGCCAAGAACACGGCAATCAGCCCCAGCATTTT.